The T cell receptor beta chain described here comes from a study of T-cell memory formation after mild COVID-19. A single record per CDR3 protein comes from TCRdb applying MiXCR to the 5' RACE reads. There are around 35,000 distinct CDR3 sequences in the sample; 7.5% to 8% occur only once, and around 30% lies in the top ten. This clonotype was recorded many times. Germline CDR1 and CDR2: SGHRS and YFSETQ. This CDR3 comprises 13 residues. Trimming cost V 3 bases and J 9 bases, with 15 bases left between them. V and J are TRBV5-1 and TRBJ1-2; D not resolved. This TCR derives from a man aged 18-30 years who had mild COVID-19 (a few samples of this study predate the infection). Cell type and time point are not known. Sample: PBMCs or a T cell subset sorted from them (not recorded which). The CDR3 DNA is TGCGCCAGCAGCTCCGATTACCCGGGGAGCTACACCTTC. Encoded protein: CASSSDYPGSYTF.